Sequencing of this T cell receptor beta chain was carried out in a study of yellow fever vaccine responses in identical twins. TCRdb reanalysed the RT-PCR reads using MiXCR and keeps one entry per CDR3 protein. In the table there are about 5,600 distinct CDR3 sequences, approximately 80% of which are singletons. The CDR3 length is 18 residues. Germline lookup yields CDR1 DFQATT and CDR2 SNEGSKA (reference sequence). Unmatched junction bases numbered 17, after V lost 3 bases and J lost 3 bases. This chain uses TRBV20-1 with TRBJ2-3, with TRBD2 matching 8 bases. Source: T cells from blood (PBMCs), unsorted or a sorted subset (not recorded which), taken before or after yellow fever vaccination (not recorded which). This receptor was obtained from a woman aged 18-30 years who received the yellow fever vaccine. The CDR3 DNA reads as TGCAGTGCTAGTGGACCGCGCGGGAGGTCTCTCAATACAGATACGCAGTATTTT. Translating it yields CSASGPRGRSLNTDTQYF.